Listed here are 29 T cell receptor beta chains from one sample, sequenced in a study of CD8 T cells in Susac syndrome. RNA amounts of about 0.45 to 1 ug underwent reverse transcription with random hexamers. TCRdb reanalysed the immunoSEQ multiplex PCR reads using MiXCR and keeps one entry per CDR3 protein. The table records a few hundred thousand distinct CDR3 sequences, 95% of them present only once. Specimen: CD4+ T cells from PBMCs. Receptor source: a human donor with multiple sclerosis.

The CDR3 reads CASSVEGQGWNTEAFF. Written as DNA, the CDR3 is TGTGCCAGCAGCGTAGAAGGACAGGGCTGGAACACTGAAGCTTTCTTT. The V gene is TRBV9, the J gene TRBJ1-1; 8 bases match TRBD1. There are 16 residues in the CDR3. With 0 bases clipped from V and 1 base from J, the junction kept 5 bases outside the gene matches. Germline V gives CDR1 SGDLS, CDR2 YYNGEE.

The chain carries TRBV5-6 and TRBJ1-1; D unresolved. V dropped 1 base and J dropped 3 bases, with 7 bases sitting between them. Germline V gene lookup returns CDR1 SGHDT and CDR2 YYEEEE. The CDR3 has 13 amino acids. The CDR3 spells CASSLPPDTEAFF. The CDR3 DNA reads TGTGCCAGCAGCTTGCCACCAGACACTGAAGCTTTCTTT.

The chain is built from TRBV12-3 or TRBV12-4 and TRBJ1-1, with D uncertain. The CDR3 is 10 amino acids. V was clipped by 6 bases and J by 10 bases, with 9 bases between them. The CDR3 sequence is CASRGRLAFF. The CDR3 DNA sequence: TGTGCCAGCAGAGGAAGACTAGCTTTCTTT.

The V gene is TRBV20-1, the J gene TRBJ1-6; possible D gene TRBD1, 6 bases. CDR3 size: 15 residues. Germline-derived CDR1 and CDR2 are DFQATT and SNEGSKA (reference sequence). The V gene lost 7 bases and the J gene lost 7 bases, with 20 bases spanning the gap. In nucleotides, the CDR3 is TGCAGTGTTCCCCTACACGGACAGCAAAATTCACCCCTCCACTTT. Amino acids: CSVPLHGQQNSPLHF.

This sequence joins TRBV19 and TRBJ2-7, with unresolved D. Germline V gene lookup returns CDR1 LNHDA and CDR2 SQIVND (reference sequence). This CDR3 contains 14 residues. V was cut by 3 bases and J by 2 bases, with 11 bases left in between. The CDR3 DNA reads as TGTGCCAGTAGTATGAGTGTCAGTACCTACGAGCAGTACTTC. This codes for CASSMSVSTYEQYF.

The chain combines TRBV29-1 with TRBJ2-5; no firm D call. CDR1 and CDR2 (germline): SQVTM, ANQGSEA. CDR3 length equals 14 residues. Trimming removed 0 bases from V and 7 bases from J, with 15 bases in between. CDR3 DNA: TGCAGCGTTGAAGATCGTGGCCTACTGGGGACCCAGTACTTC. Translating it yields CSVEDRGLLGTQYF.

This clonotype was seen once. In DNA form, the CDR3 reads TGTGCCAGCAGCCGGACAGTCTTAACTAACTATGGCTACACCTTC. This codes for CASSRTVLTNYGYTF. The rearrangement joins TRBV6-5 to TRBJ1-2, with a tentative D call TRBD1 (6 bases). CDR3 length equals 15 residues. Trimming pared 6 bases from V and 0 bases from J, leaving 14 bases between. Looked up from germline, CDR1 is MNHEY and CDR2 is SVGAGI.

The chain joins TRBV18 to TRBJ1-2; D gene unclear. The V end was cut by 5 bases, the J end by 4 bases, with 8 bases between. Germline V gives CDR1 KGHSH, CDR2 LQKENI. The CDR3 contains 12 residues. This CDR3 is CASSEQTYGYTF. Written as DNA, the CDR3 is TGTGCCAGCTCAGAACAGACCTATGGCTACACCTTC.

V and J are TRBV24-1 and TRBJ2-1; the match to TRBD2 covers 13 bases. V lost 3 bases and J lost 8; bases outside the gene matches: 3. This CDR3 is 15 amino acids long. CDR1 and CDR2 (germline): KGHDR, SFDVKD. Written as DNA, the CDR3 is TGTGCCACCAGTGATACTAGCGGGGGGGCCTATGAGCAGTTCTTC. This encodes CATSDTSGGAYEQFF.

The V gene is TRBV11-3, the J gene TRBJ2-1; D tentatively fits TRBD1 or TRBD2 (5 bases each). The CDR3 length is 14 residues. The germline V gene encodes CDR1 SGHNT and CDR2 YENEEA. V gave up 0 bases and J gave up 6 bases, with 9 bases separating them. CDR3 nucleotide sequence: TGTGCCAGCAGCTTAGATCTGAGGGGCAATGAGCAGTTCTTC. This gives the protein CASSLDLRGNEQFF.

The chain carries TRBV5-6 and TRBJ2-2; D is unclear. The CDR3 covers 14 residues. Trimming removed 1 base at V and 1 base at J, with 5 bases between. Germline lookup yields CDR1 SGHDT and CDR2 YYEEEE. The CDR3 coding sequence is TGTGCCAGCAGCTTGATACAGAACACCGGGGAGCTGTTTTTT. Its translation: CASSLIQNTGELFF.

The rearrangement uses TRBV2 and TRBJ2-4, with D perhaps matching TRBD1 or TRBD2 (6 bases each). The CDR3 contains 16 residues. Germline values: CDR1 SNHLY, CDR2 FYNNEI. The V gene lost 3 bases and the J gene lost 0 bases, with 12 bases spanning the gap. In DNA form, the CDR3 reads TGTGCCAGCAGTGAGAGTCGGGGGCTAGCCAAAAACATTCAGTACTTC. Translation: CASSESRGLAKNIQYF.

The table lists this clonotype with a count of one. The CDR3 protein is CASSQSAEQETQYF. The CDR3 region has the DNA TGTGCCAGCAGCCAAAGTGCAGAACAAGAGACCCAGTACTTC. The chain uses TRBV4-2 and TRBJ2-5; D is ambiguous. The V gene's germline CDR1 is LGHNA and CDR2 YNFKEQ. V lost 2 bases to trimming and J lost 2 bases, with 9 bases between them. The CDR3 length is 14 residues.

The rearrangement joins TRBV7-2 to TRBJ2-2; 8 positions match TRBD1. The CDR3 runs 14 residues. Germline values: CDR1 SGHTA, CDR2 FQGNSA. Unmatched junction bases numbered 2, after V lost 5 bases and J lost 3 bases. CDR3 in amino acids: CASSETGDTGELFF. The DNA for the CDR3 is TGTGCCAGCAGCGAGACAGGGGACACCGGGGAGCTGTTTTTT.

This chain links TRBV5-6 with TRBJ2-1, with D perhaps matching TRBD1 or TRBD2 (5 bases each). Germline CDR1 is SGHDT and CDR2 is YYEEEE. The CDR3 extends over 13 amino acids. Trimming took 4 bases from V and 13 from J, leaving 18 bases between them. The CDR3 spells CASSRRTSGSQFF. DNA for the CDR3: TGTGCCAGCAGCCGCCGGACCTCAGGGAGTCAGTTCTTC.

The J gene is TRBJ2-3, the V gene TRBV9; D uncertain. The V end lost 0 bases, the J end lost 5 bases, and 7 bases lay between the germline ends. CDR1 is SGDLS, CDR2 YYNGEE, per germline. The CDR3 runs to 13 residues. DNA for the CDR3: TGTGCCAGCAGCGTAGGGACCCTAGATACGCAGTATTTT. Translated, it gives CASSVGTLDTQYF.

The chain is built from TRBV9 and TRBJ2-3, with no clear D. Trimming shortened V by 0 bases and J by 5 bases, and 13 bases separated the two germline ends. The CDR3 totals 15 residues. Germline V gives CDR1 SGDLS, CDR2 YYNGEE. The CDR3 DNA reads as TGTGCCAGCAGCGTAGGGCTCCGGGCGGAAGATACGCAGTATTTT. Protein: CASSVGLRAEDTQYF.

CDR3 amino acids: CASIRENTEAFF. In DNA form, the CDR3 reads TGTGCCAGCATCCGAGAGAACACTGAAGCTTTCTTT. The rearrangement joins TRBV12-3 or TRBV12-4 to TRBJ1-1, with unresolved D. Trimming left V 7 bases short and J 1 base short, with 7 bases between. The CDR3 is made up of 12 amino acids.

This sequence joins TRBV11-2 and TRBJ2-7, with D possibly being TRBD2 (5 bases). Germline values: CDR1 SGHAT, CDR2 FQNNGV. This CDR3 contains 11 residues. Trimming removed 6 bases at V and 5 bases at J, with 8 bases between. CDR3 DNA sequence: TGTGCCAGCAGGAGGGCGGACGAGCAGTACTTC. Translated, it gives CASRRADEQYF.

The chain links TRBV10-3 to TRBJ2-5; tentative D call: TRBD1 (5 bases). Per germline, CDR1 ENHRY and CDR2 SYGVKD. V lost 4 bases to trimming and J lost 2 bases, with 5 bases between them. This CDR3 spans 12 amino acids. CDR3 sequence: CAISAGQETQYF. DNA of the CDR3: TGTGCCATCAGTGCAGGGCAAGAGACCCAGTACTTC.

The CDR3 here is CASSLRFTDTQYF. CDR3 nucleotide sequence: TGTGCCAGCAGTTTGCGTTTCACAGATACGCAGTATTTT. The gene calls are TRBV27 and TRBJ2-3; no firm D call. This CDR3 has 13 residues. CDR1 is MNHEY and CDR2 is SMNVEV in the germline V gene (reference sequence). V shed 3 bases and J shed 2 bases, with 6 bases lying between them.

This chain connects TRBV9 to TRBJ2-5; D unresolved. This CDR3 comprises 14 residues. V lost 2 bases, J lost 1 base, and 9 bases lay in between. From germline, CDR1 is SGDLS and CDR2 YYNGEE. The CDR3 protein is CASSVNGFQETQYF. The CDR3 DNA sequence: TGTGCCAGCAGCGTTAACGGATTCCAAGAGACCCAGTACTTC.

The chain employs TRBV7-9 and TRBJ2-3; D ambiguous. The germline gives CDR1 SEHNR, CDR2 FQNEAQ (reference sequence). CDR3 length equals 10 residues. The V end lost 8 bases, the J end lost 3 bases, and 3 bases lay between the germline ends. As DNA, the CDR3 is TGTGCCAGCGAGACAGATACGCAGTATTTT. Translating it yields CASETDTQYF.

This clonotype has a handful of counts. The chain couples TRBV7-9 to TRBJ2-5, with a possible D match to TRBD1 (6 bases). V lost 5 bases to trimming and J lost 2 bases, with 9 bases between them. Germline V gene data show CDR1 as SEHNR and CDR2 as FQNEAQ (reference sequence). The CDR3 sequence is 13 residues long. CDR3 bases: TGTGCCAGCAGCCCCGGACAGCAAGAGACCCAGTACTTC. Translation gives CASSPGQQETQYF.

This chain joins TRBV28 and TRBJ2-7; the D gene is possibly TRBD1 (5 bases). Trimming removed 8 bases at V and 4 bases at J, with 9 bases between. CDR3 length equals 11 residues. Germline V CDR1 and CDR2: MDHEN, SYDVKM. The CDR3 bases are TGTGCCAGCGTAGGGGCATACGAGCAGTACTTC. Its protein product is CASVGAYEQYF.

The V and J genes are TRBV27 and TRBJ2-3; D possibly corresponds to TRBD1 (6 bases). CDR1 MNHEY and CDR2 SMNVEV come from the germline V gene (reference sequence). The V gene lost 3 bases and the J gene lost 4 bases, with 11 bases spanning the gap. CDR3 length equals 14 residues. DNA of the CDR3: TGTGCCAGCAGTTTCCACGACAGGCCAGATACGCAGTATTTT. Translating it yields CASSFHDRPDTQYF.

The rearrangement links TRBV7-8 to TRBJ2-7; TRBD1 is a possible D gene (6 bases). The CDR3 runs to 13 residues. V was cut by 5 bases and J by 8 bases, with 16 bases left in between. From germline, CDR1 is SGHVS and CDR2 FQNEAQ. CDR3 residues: CASSISTGKQQYF. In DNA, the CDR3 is TGTGCCAGCAGCATATCCACAGGGAAGCAGCAGTACTTC.

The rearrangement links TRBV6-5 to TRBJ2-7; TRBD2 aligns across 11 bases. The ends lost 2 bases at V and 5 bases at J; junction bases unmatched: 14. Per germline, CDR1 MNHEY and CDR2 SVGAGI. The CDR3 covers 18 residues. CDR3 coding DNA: TGTGCCAGCAGTTACCAAGAGGTAGCGGGAGGGTATCGCCACGAGCAGTACTTC. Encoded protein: CASSYQEVAGGYRHEQYF.

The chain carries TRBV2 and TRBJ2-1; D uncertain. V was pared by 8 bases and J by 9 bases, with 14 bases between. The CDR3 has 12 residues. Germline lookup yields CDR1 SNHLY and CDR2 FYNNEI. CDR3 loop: CASGISIPEQFF. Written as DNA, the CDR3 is TGTGCCAGCGGGATCTCAATCCCTGAGCAGTTCTTC.